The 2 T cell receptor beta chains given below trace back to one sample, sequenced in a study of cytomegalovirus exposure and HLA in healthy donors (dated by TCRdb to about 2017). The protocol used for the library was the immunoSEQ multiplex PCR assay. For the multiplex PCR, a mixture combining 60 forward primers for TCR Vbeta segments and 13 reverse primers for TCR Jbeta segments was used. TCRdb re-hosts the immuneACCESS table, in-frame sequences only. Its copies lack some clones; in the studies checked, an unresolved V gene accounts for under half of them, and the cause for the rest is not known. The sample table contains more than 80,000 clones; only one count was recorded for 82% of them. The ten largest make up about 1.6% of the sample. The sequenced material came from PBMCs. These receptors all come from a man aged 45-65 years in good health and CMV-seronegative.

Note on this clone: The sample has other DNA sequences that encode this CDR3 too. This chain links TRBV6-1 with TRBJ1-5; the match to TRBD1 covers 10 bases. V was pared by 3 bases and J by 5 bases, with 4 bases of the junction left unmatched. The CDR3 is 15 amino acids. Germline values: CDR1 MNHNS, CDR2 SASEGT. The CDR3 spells CASSDPGQGYQPQHF. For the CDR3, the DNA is TGTGCCAGCAGTGACCCGGGACAGGGGTATCAGCCCCAGCATTTT.

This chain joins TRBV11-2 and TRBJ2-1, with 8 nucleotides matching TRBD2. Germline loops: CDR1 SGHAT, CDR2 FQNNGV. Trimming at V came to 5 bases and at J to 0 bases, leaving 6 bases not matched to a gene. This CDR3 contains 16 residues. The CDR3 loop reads CASSAGGSYSYNEQFF. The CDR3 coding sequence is TGTGCCAGCAGCGCGGGGGGATCTTACTCCTACAATGAGCAGTTCTTC.